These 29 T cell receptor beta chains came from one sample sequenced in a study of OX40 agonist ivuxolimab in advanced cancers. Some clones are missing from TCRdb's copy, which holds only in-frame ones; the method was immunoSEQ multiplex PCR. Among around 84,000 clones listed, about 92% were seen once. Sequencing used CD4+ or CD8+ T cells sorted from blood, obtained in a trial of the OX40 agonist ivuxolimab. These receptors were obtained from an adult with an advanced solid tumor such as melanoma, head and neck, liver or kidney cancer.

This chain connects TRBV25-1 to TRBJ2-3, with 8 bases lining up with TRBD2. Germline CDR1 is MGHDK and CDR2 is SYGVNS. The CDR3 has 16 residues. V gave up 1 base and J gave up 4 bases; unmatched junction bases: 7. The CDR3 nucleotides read TGTGCCAGCAGTGAATTTGCGGGAGGCGACGCAGATACGCAGTATTTT. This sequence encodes CASSEFAGGDADTQYF. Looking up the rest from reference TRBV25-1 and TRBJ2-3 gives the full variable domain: EADIYQTPRYLVIGTGKKITLECSQTMGHDKMYWYQQDPGMELHLIHYSYGVNSTEKGDLSSESTVSRIRTEHFPLTLESARPSHTSQYLCASSEFAGGDADTQYFGPGTRLTVL.

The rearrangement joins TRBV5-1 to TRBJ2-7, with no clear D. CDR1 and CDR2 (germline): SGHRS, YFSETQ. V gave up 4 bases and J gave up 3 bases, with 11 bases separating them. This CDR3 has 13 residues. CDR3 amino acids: CASSRPGVYEQYF. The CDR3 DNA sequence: TGCGCCAGCAGCCGGCCTGGCGTCTACGAGCAGTACTTC.

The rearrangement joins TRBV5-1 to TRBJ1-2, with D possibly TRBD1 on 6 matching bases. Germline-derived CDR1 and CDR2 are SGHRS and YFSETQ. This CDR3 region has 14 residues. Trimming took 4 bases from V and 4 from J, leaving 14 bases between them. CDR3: CASSGYRDTYGYTF. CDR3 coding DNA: TGCGCCAGCAGCGGATACAGGGATACCTATGGCTACACCTTC.

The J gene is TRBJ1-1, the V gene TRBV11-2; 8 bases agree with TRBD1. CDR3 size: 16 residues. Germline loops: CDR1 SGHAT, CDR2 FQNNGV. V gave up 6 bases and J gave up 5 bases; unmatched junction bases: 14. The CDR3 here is CASRFTAWTGSTEAFF. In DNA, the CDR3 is TGTGCCAGCAGATTCACGGCCTGGACAGGGAGTACTGAAGCTTTCTTT.

The CDR3 DNA follows: TGCAGCGTGGGGGGGACTAGCGGCCAAGAGACCCAGTACTTC. Translated: CSVGGTSGQETQYF. The V call is TRBV29-1, the J call TRBJ2-5; 11 bases are a match to TRBD2. CDR1 is SQVTM, CDR2 ANQGSEA, per germline. This CDR3 spans 14 amino acids. Trimming took 6 bases from V and 1 from J; bases not matched to a gene: 4.

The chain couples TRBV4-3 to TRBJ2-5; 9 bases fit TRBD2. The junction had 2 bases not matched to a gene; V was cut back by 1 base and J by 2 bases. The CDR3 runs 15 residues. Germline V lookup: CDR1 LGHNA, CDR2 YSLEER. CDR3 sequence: CASSQVSGGQETQYF. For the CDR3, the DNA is TGCGCCAGCAGCCAAGTTAGCGGGGGACAAGAGACCCAGTACTTC.

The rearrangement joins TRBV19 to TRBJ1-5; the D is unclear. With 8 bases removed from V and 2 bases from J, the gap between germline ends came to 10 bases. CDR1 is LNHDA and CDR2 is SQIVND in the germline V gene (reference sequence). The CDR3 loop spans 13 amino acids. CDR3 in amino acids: CASLAVGNQPQHF. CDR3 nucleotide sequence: TGTGCCAGTTTGGCGGTTGGCAATCAGCCCCAGCATTTT.

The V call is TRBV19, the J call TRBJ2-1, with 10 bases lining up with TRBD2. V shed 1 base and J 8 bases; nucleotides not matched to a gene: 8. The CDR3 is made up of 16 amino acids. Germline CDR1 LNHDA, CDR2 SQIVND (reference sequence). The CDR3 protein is CASSIVRLAGADEQFF. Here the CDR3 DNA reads TGTGCCAGTAGTATAGTTCGGCTAGCGGGAGCAGATGAGCAGTTCTTC.

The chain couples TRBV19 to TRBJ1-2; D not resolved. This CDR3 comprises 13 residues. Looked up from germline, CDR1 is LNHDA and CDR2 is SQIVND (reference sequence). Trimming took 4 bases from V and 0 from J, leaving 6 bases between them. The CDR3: CASSNRANYGYTF. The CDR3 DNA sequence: TGTGCCAGTAGTAACCGTGCTAACTATGGCTACACCTTC. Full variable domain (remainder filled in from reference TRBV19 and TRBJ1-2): DGGITQSPKYLFRKEGQNVTLSCEQNLNHDAMYWYRQDPGQGLRLIYYSQIVNDFQKGDIAEGYSVSREKKESFPLTVTSAQKNPTAFYLCASSNRANYGYTFGSGTRLTVV.

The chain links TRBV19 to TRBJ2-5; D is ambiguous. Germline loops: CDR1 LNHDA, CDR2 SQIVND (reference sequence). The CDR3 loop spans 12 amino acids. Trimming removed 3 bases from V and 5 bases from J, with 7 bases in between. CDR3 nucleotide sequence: TGTGCCAGTAGTATCCCTGGGGAGACCCAGTACTTC. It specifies CASSIPGETQYF.

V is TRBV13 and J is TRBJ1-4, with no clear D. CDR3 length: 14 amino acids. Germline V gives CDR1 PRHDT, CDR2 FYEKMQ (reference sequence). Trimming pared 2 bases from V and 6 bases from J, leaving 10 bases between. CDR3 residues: CASSLKAVDEKLFF. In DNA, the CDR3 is TGTGCCAGCAGCTTAAAGGCGGTAGATGAAAAACTGTTTTTT.

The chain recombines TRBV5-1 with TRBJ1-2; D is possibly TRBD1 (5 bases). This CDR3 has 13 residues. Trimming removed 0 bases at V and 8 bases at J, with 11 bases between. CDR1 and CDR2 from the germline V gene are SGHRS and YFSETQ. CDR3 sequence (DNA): TGCGCCAGCAGCTTGGAGGCAGGGTGGGGCTACACCTTC. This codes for CASSLEAGWGYTF. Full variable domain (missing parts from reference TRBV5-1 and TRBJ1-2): KAGVTQTPRYLIKTRGQQVTLSCSPISGHRSVSWYQQTPGQGLQFLFEYFSETQRNKGNFPGRFSGRQFSNSRSEMNVSTLELGDSALYLCASSLEAGWGYTFGSGTRLTVV.

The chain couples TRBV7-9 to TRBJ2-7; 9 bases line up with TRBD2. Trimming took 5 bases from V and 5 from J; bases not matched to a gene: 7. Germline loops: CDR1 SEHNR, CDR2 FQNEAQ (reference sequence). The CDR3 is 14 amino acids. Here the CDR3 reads CASSPGTSRNEQYF. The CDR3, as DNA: TGTGCCAGCAGCCCAGGGACTAGCAGAAACGAGCAGTACTTC.

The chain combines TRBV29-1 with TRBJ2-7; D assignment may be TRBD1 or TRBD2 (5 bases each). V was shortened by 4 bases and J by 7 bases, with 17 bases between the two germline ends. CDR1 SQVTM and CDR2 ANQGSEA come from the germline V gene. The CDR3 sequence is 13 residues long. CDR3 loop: CSVGLTDSGEQYF. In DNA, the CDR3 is TGCAGCGTTGGACTGACAGACTCGGGGGAGCAGTACTTC.

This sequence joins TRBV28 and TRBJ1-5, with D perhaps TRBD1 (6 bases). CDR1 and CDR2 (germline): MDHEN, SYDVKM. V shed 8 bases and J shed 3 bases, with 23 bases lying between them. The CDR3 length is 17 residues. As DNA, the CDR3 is TGTGCCAGCGGGACGGACAGTTTTTCCGTAGCCAATCAGCCCCAGCATTTT. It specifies CASGTDSFSVANQPQHF. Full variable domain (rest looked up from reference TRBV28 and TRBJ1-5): DVKVTQSSRYLVKRTGEKVFLECVQDMDHENMFWYRQDPGLGLRLIYFSYDVKMKEKGDIPEGYSVSREKKERFSLILESASTNQTSMYLCASGTDSFSVANQPQHFGDGTRLSIL.

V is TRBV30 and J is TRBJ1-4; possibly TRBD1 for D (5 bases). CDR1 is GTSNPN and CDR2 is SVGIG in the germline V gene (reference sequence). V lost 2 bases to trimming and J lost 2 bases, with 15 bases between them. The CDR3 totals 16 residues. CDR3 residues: CAWSTPSGLTNEKLFF. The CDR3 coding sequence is TGTGCCTGGAGTACACCCTCAGGGCTGACTAATGAAAAACTGTTTTTT. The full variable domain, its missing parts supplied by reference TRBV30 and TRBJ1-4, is SQTIHQWPATLVQPVGSPLSLECTVEGTSNPNLYWYRQAAGRGLQLLFYSVGIGQISSEVPQNLSASRPQDRQFILSSKKLLLSDSGFYLCAWSTPSGLTNEKLFFGSGTQLSVL.

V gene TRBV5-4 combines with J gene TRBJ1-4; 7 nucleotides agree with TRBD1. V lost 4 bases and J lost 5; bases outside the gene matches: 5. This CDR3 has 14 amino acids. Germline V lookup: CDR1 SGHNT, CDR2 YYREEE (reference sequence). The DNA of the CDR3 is TGTGCCAGCAGCGCGACAGGGAGGAATGAAAAACTGTTTTTT. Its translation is CASSATGRNEKLFF.

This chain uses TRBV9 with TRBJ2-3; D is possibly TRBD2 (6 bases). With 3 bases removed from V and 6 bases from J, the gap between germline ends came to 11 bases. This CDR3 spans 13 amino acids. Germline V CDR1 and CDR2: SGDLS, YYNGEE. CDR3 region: CASSGLVGDTQYF. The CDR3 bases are TGTGCCAGCAGCGGACTAGTCGGGGATACGCAGTATTTT. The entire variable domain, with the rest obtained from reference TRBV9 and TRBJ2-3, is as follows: DSGVTQTPKHLITATGQRVTLRCSPRSGDLSVYWYQQSLDQGLQFLIQYYNGEERAKGNILERFSAQQFPDLHSELNLSSLELGDSALYFCASSGLVGDTQYFGPGTRLTVL.

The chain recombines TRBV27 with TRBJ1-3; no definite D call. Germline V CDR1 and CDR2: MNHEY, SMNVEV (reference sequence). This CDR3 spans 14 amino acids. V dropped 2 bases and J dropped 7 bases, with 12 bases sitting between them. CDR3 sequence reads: CASSLAGRGNTIYF. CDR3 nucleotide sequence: TGTGCCAGCAGTTTAGCGGGTCGAGGGAACACCATATATTTT.

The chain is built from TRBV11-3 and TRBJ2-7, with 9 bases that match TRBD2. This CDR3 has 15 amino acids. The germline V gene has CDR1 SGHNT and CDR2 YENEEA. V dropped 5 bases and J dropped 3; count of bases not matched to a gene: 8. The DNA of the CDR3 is TGTGCCAGCAGCCGCGGGGGTAGCGGGAGCTACGAGCAGTACTTC. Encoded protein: CASSRGGSGSYEQYF.

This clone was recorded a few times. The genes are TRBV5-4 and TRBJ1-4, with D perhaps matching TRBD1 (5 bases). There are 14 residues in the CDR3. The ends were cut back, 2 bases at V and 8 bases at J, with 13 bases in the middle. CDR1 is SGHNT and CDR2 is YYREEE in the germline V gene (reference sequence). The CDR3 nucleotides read TGTGCCAGCAGCTTTCAAGGGGCGGGAGAAAAACTGTTTTTT. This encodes CASSFQGAGEKLFF.

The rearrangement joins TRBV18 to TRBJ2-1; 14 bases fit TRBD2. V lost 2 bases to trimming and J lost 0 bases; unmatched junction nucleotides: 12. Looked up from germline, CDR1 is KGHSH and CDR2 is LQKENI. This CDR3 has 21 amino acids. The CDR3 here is CASSPTTGTSGSESSYNEQFF. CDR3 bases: TGTGCCAGCTCACCAACAACCGGGACTAGCGGGAGTGAAAGCTCCTACAATGAGCAGTTCTTC.

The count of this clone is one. The CDR3 loop is CASSPTTGRSGTQYF. The DNA for the CDR3 is TGTGCCAGCAGTCCTACGACAGGGAGGAGCGGGACCCAGTACTTC. V gene TRBV28 combines with J gene TRBJ2-5; possible D gene TRBD1, 7 bases. V lost 5 bases and J 7 bases, leaving 20 bases between the germline ends. The germline gives CDR1 MDHEN, CDR2 SYDVKM. This CDR3 has 15 residues.

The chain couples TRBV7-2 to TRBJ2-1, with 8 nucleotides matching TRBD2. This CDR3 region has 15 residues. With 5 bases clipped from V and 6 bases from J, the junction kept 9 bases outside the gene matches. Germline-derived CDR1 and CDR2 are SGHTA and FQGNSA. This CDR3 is CASSPRTGRVNEQFF. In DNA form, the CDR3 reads TGTGCCAGCAGCCCGCGAACCGGGAGGGTCAATGAGCAGTTCTTC.

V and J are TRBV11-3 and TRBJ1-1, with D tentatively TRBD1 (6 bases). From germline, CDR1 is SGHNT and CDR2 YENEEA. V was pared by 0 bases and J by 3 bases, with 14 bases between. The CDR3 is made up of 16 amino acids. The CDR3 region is CASSLDPTGRDTEAFF. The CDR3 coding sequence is TGTGCCAGCAGCTTAGATCCCACAGGGAGAGACACTGAAGCTTTCTTT. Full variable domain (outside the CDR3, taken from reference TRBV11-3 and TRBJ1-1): EAGVVQSPRYKIIEKKQPVAFWCNPISGHNTLYWYLQNLGQGPELLIRYENEEAVDDSQLPKDRFSAERLKGVDSTLKIQPAELGDSAVYLCASSLDPTGRDTEAFFGQGTRLTVV.

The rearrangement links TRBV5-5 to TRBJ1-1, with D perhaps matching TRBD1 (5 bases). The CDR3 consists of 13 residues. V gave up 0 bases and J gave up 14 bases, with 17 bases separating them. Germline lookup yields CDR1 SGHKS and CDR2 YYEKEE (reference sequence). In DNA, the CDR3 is TGTGCCAGCAGCTTGGTCGCAGAGCCAAGGGGCTTCTTT. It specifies CASSLVAEPRGFF.

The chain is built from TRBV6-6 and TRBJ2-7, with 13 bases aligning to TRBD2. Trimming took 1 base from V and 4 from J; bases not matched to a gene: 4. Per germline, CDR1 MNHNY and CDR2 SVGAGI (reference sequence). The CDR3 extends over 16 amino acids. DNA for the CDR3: TGTGCCAGCAGTTACTACGGACTAGCGGGAGAATACGAGCAGTACTTC. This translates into CASSYYGLAGEYEQYF.

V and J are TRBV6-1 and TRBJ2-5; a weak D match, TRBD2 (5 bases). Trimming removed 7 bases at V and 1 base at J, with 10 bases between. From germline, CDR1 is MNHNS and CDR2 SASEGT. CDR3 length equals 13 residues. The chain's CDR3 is CASMRDFQETQYF. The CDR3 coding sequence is TGTGCCAGCATGAGGGATTTCCAAGAGACCCAGTACTTC.

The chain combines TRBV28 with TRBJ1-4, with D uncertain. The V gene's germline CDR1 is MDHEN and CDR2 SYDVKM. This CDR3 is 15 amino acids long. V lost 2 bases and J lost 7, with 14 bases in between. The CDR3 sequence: CASSLQAGIFEKLFF. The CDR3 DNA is TGTGCCAGCAGTTTACAAGCCGGGATCTTTGAAAAACTGTTTTTT.